This TCR beta chain came from a study of blood T cells in healthy people across ages. Findings and caveats of the study: Naive T cell percentage and TCR beta diversity correlated strongly.

The use of a sample-barcoded 5' primer and a J-beta primer mix characterized a second PCR of 7 to 11 cycles. Sequencing of every sample gave 2.5 million or more CDR3-containing paired-end reads. TCRdb analysed the 5' RACE reads with MiXCR anew, one entry per CDR3 protein. The profile shows around 1,000,000 distinct CDR3 sequences, 20% to 25% of them singletons. The germline V gene encodes CDR1 SEHNR and CDR2 FQNEAQ (reference sequence). The CDR3 is 13 amino acids. V lost 6 bases and J lost 6; bases outside the gene matches: 7. In its sample, this clonotype was seen a few times. Its antigen is not identified. These data also featured in a second study, about T cells of mothers and their children. That study adds: The cDNA synthesis received all extracted RNA, at approximately 1.5 ug per 15 ul. The TCR beta CDR3 read count exceeded 9.5 million for each mother and was about 3 million for each child.

The source is a girl aged 2 to 10 in good health. The V gene is TRBV7-9, the J gene TRBJ2-5; 7 bases are shared with TRBD2. Specimen: blood. The CDR3 spells CASRESSGQTQYF. CDR3 nucleotide sequence: TGTGCCAGCAGGGAATCTAGCGGTCAGACCCAGTACTTC.